This TCR beta chain was sequenced in a study of blood T cell repertoires in COVID-19. Study in general: Samples taken during acute and convalescent COVID-19 were collected in the United States, Italy and Spain. PBMCs, B-cell-depleted T cells, or T cells provided the cDNA or gDNA that made up the material.

This CDR3 contains 12 residues. V was pared by 5 bases and J by 7 bases, with 9 bases between. The germline V gene has CDR1 SGHAT and CDR2 FQNNGV. TCRdb's table, derived via immunoSEQ multiplex PCR, lists solely in-frame clones and lacks some. The table has about 59,000 clones, under 85% seen once. The chain joins TRBV11-2 to TRBJ2-1; no clear D. Sequences were obtained from peripheral blood. This receptor was obtained from a man in his sixties with acute or convalescent COVID-19. CDR3 sequence reads: CASSPSRNEQFF. CDR3 DNA sequence: TGTGCCAGCAGCCCCTCCAGGAATGAGCAGTTCTTC.